This T cell receptor (beta chain) was captured in a study of shared clonotypes between healthy human individuals (TCRdb year 2020). Notes on the research overall: A few men and two women, aged 18 to 49 years, made up the cohort. For each donor, CD4 naive and CD4 memory were each given three plates, CD8 naive was given two plates, and CD8 memory was given one plate. Blood TCR repertoires of roughly five healthy adults were deeply sequenced to estimate repertoire size and the extent of clonotype sharing between individuals. To increase sequencing depth and limit assay-specific biases, TCR repertoire library preparation and sequencing were carried out by different laboratories using diverse techniques. Leukapheresis yielded between about 0.85 and 9 billion PBMCs per donor.

Here is what the overall study found, with its caveats: Across several donors, around 5% of naive CD4, approximately 4% of naive CD8, 2% to 2.5% of memory CD4, and approximately 0.4% of memory CD8 clonotypes were shared. Even with the large sequencing depth, rarefaction of the sorted-subset datasets indicated that sequencing was incomplete. Estimated clonotype richness was generally larger for naive than for memory subsets. Because the study included only a small number of donors, the genetic and exposure-history diversity represented was limited. Pairwise subsampling indicated that sequencing depth was expected to affect the degree of clonotype sharing among donors. Clonotypes shared by all four sorted-subset donors showed higher generation probabilities than non-shared clonotypes. Sampling was limited to blood, and TCR repertoires in tissue likely differ from TCR repertoires in blood.

Using the deep immunoSEQ assay, multiplex PCR amplified TCR CDR3 regions from genomic DNA. Extracted genomic DNA from each cell subset was spread evenly across all wells of several immunoSEQ 96-well plates, with each plate serving as a replicate. For sorted subsets, each replicate PCR was loaded with approximately 0.2 ug genomic DNA, equivalent to approximately 27,000 T cell genomes. Purified libraries were quantified with a Qubit 3.0 fluorometer, sized on a Bioanalyzer 2100, and re-quantified with the KAPA Library Quantification kit. Each immunoSEQ 96-well plate was sequenced on its own single-read 150-cycle Illumina NextSeq 550 flow cell. From the authors' description of their analysis: The immunoSEQ output contained only junctional sequences without quality scores, so filtering could not match that applied to full-length reads. To assign V/J genes and CDR3, sequences were annotated against IMGT germline references using PyIR, a Python wrapper for IgBLAST v1.9. Reads were filtered out if the reads had weak V/J assignments (E-value above 1e-6), no CDR3, stop codons, out-of-frame junctions, or ambiguous translated residues. V3J clonotypes were defined by identical inferred V gene, J gene, and CDR3 amino acid sequence. To compute the percentage overlap between repertoires, the number of shared unique clonotypes was divided by the size of the smaller repertoire. Repertoire richness was assessed with RTK rarefaction, the Chao1 estimator, and Recon v2.1 estimates of unobserved clonotypes. For all TCRbeta clonotypes obtained by the gDNA method from a handful of donors, generation probabilities were computed with OLGA. As stored in TCRdb, this immuneACCESS dataset retains in-frame rearrangements with V and J assigned. A fraction of the clones does not appear; measured against another copy, unresolved V genes explain less than half of the discrepancy, and the remainder lacks a known reason. For V, J and clone size, that table is used; D and trimming come from the DNA. The sample table shows 550,000 to 750,000 clones, and roughly 95% are seen once. Of the sample, approximately 0.1% falls within the top ten clones.

The CDR3 sequence holds 15 residues, the cysteine and phenylalanine included. Only the CDR3 part of the read is kept: 45 bases, read in frame from the first base. Via the germline V gene, CDR1 is MGHRA and CDR2 YSYEKL. After removal of 3 bases from V and 5 bases from J, the junction retains 9 bases not matched to a gene. CD8 naive samples were obtained by positive selection for CCR7 among CD45RO-negative cells, yielding a CD45RA+CCR7+ population from which TemRA cells were excluded. Donors were healthy HIV-negative adults with no recently reported acute infections or vaccinations. Every donor was a Caucasian adult residing in Nashville, Tennessee, USA. Blood was obtained by leukapheresis, after which PBMCs were separated by Ficoll-Histopaque density gradient centrifugation and cryopreserved in liquid nitrogen vapor phase. Analytical flow cytometry was used to check the purity and quantity of every magnetically sorted T cell population. Each sorted fraction had its genomic DNA isolated and then quantified by UV absorbance on a Nanodrop 2000c.

A note on this clone: This clone's antigen is unknown. The input lacks base qualities; no much larger clone sits a single base away.

Input material: naive CD8+ T cells sorted from blood. In light of the paper, this sample's cell subset or site label describes: CD45RA+CCR7+. This receptor was taken from a woman in her twenties or thirties in good health. This receptor chain uses TRBV4-1 and TRBJ2-7, with 8 middle bases fitting TRBD1. The DNA sequence reads TGCGCCAGCAGCCAGCGAGGCAGGGGGCTGGACGAGCAGTACTTC. This sequence encodes CASSQRGRGLDEQYF.